The clone carrying this TCR beta chain was counted a single time. Its antigen is unidentified. These data belong to a study of shared clonotypes between healthy human individuals. Study findings and constraints: The generation probabilities recorded for non-shared clonotypes fell below those of clonotypes shared by all four donors.

Each sorted subset replicate got 200 ng genomic DNA, 25,000 to 30,000 genomes. This table comes from immunoSEQ multiplex PCR, and its TCRdb copy is limited to in-frame clones, with some not included. The data show millions of clones, just under 95% seen once. Per germline, CDR1 SGHTA and CDR2 FQGNSA. The CDR3 is 15 residues long. Trimming removed 0 bases at V and 4 bases at J, with 11 bases between. CD45RO negativity and positive selection for CCR7 defined naive CD8 cells, a population that excluded terminally differentiated effector memory CD45RA+ cells. None of the donors, who were healthy HIV-negative adults, had recently had acute infections or vaccinations.

The specimen was naive CD8+ T cells sorted from blood. This clonotype was sampled from a man between 18 and 29 years old in good health. The rearrangement links TRBV7-2 to TRBJ2-3, with unresolved D. The CDR3 reads CASSLAGVAADTQYF. DNA for the CDR3: TGTGCCAGCAGCTTAGCAGGAGTGGCTGCAGATACGCAGTATTTT.